These 28 T cell receptor beta chains share one sample of origin, sequenced in a study of T cells in Graves' hyperthyroidism and ophthalmopathy. Amplification targeted TCR beta CDR3 regions from RNA transcripts. A first-round RT-PCR of the TCR CDR3 used the HTBI primer set. TCRdb analysed the multiplex PCR reads with MiXCR anew, one entry per CDR3 protein. In the table there are hundreds of thousands of distinct CDR3 sequences, roughly 23% of which are singletons. The sample was blood. Receptors originate from an older woman with Graves' ophthalmopathy.

CDR3 coding DNA: TGTGCCAGCAGCTTGAAAGGGGGGAGGACATCCTATGGCTACACCTTC. It specifies CASSLKGGRTSYGYTF. This chain uses TRBV5-8 with TRBJ1-2; maybe TRBD1 (6 bases). The CDR3 consists of 16 residues. Between the trimmed V and J ends, which lost 1 base and 4 bases, there was a span of 17 bases. Germline CDR1 SGHTS, CDR2 YDEGEE.

This clonotype was observed a few times. The chain combines TRBV20-1 with TRBJ1-1; tentatively, D is TRBD1 (6 bases). The CDR3 length is 14 residues. V dropped 2 bases and J dropped 1 base, with 11 bases sitting between them. CDR1 DFQATT and CDR2 SNEGSKA come from the germline V gene (reference sequence). The CDR3 bases are TGCAGTGCTAGATTGGGACATCGGAACACTGAAGCTTTCTTT. Translating gives CSARLGHRNTEAFF.

This chain joins TRBV6-2 or TRBV6-3 and TRBJ2-1; D might be TRBD1 or TRBD2, each matching 5 bases. Looked up from germline, CDR1 is MNHEY and CDR2 is SVGEGT. Trimming removed 6 bases from V and 5 bases from J, with 23 bases in between. This CDR3 is 17 amino acids long. The CDR3 DNA reads TGTGCCAGCAGCCGAAGTGCGCGGGTAGGGGTGGACAATGAGCAGTTCTTC. Its protein product is CASSRSARVGVDNEQFF.

In this sample, this clonotype turned up many times. This chain links TRBV20-1 with TRBJ1-2; D is uncertain. The CDR3 covers 12 residues. Deletions cut 3 bases from V and 7 bases from J, with 12 bases between. Germline V CDR1 and CDR2: DFQATT, SNEGSKA (reference sequence). Here the CDR3 reads CSAREGPGGYTF. The CDR3, as DNA: TGCAGTGCTAGGGAAGGGCCGGGTGGCTACACCTTC.

This clonotype was found many times. The chain is built from TRBV12-3 or TRBV12-4 and TRBJ2-3; D may match TRBD1 or TRBD2 (5 bases each). V was pared by 2 bases and J by 4 bases, with 19 bases between. The CDR3 has 17 residues. The CDR3 nucleotides are TGTGCCAGCAGTTTAAAGGGTTCGGGACGGGGCGCAGATACGCAGTATTTT. Its protein is CASSLKGSGRGADTQYF.

There are a few counts of this clonotype. This chain joins TRBV7-9 and TRBJ2-7, with TRBD1 identical over 7 bases. CDR3 length equals 15 residues. The V segment lost 5 bases and the J segment 9 bases; nucleotides outside the gene matches: 16. The germline V gene encodes CDR1 SEHNR and CDR2 FQNEAQ (reference sequence). The CDR3: CASSARQGVTLPQYF. The DNA for the CDR3 is TGTGCCAGCAGCGCGAGACAGGGAGTCACTCTCCCGCAGTACTTC.

The chain joins TRBV19 to TRBJ2-1; D is ambiguous. Germline V CDR1 and CDR2: LNHDA, SQIVND (reference sequence). The CDR3 has 10 residues. Between the trimmed V and J ends, which lost 2 bases and 9 bases, there was a span of 2 bases. The CDR3 DNA reads as TGTGCCAGTAGTATATTTGAGCAGTTCTTC. Translation: CASSIFEQFF. Supplemented by reference TRBV19 and TRBJ2-1, the full variable domain reads DGGITQSPKYLFRKEGQNVTLSCEQNLNHDAMYWYRQDPGQGLRLIYYSQIVNDFQKGDIAEGYSVSREKKESFPLTVTSAQKNPTAFYLCASSIFEQFFGPGTRLTVL.

This clonotype was detected only a few times. V is TRBV28 and J is TRBJ2-7, with 7 bases lining up with TRBD1. The CDR3 contains 14 residues. The germline V gene has CDR1 MDHEN and CDR2 SYDVKM. V lost 6 bases to trimming and J lost 3 bases; unmatched junction nucleotides: 8. The CDR3 loop reads CASRLLGGVYEQYF. The CDR3 nucleotides are TGTGCCAGCAGGCTGCTAGGGGGCGTCTACGAGCAGTACTTC.

The rearrangement links TRBV5-8 to TRBJ2-7, with 7 bases aligning to TRBD1. There are 15 residues in the CDR3. The trim removed 3 bases at V and 3 bases at J, leaving 9 bases unmatched. Per the germline V gene, CDR1 is SGHTS and CDR2 is YDEGEE. CDR3 bases: TGTGCCAGCAGCTCCCCCGGGGACAGATTCTACGAGCAGTACTTC. Translated: CASSSPGDRFYEQYF.

This chain joins TRBV7-9 and TRBJ2-7; D gene uncertain. The CDR3 sequence is 15 residues long. Trimming pared 1 base from V and 1 base from J, leaving 11 bases between. Germline-derived CDR1 and CDR2 are SEHNR and FQNEAQ (reference sequence). The CDR3 sequence is CASSLDAEPSYEQYF. In nucleotides, the CDR3 is TGTGCCAGCAGCTTAGACGCGGAGCCGTCCTACGAGCAGTACTTC.

The table lists this clonotype with a few counts. The genes are TRBV10-3 and TRBJ1-1; 9 bases agree with TRBD1. CDR1 is ENHRY, CDR2 SYGVKD, per germline. The CDR3 has 13 residues. V lost 8 bases to trimming and J lost 5 bases; unmatched junction nucleotides: 6. CDR3 nucleotides: TGTGCCATCGGGGGACAGGGAAAGACTGAAGCTTTCTTT. Its protein product is CAIGGQGKTEAFF.

This clonotype was detected only a few times. The chain combines TRBV6-1 with TRBJ2-3, with TRBD2 as a possible D gene (6 bases). The V end was cut by 6 bases, the J end by 0 bases, with 13 bases between. The CDR3 consists of 15 residues. In germline, CDR1 is MNHNS, CDR2 SASEGT. CDR3 amino acids: CASRRVAGSTDTQYF. In DNA, the CDR3 is TGTGCCAGCAGACGCGTGGCGGGGAGCACAGATACGCAGTATTTT.

The sample holds a few counts of this clonotype. The chain carries TRBV27 and TRBJ2-7; weak D call: TRBD2 (6 bases). V lost 0 bases and J lost 3, with 15 bases in between. The CDR3 is made up of 16 amino acids. The germline V gene has CDR1 MNHEY and CDR2 SMNVEV (reference sequence). CDR3 DNA: TGTGCCAGCAGTTTATCGCCCGGACTAACTCTCTACGAGCAGTACTTC. Translation: CASSLSPGLTLYEQYF.

The chain employs TRBV11-3 and TRBJ2-1; the D call may be TRBD1 or TRBD2 (7 bases each). Trimming removed 8 bases from V and 7 bases from J, with 15 bases in between. The CDR3 spans 13 residues. The V gene's germline CDR1 is SGHNT and CDR2 YENEEA. This CDR3 is CASGDREGNEQFF. The CDR3 DNA sequence: TGTGCCAGCGGCGACAGGGAGGGGAATGAGCAGTTCTTC. Supplemented by reference TRBV11-3 and TRBJ2-1, the full variable domain reads EAGVVQSPRYKIIEKKQPVAFWCNPISGHNTLYWYLQNLGQGPELLIRYENEEAVDDSQLPKDRFSAERLKGVDSTLKIQPAELGDSAVYLCASGDREGNEQFFGPGTRLTVL.

V and J are TRBV20-1 and TRBJ2-5; D perhaps matches TRBD2 (6 bases). The CDR3 is made up of 16 amino acids. The V gene's germline CDR1 is DFQATT and CDR2 SNEGSKA (reference sequence). Trimming stripped 3 bases from V and 2 bases from J, with 19 bases between. CDR3 nucleotides: TGCAGTGCTAGGACTAGTAGGGGAAAGGGGCAAGAGACCCAGTACTTC. Translated, it gives CSARTSRGKGQETQYF.

This clonotype was seen many times. The V call is TRBV19, the J call TRBJ1-1; no reliable D call. CDR1 and CDR2 (germline): LNHDA, SQIVND (reference sequence). Trimming pared 6 bases from V and 2 bases from J, leaving 13 bases between. The CDR3 has 14 residues. CDR3 in DNA: TGTGCCAGTAGACTAGGGAACACCAACACTGAAGCTTTCTTT. Its translation is CASRLGNTNTEAFF.

The sample holds many counts of this clonotype. This chain links TRBV6-2 or TRBV6-3 with TRBJ1-1; D is undetermined. Trimming stripped 11 bases from V and 6 bases from J, with 19 bases between. Germline values: CDR1 MNHEY, CDR2 SVGEGT. The CDR3 runs to 13 residues. CDR3 bases: TGTGCCGCGGCGCCTCGGGTGACCCCTGAAGCTTTCTTT. Encoded protein: CAAAPRVTPEAFF.

This clonotype appeared many times. The V gene is TRBV11-3, the J gene TRBJ2-3; D gene uncertain. The germline V gene has CDR1 SGHNT and CDR2 YENEEA. V lost 5 bases and J 0 bases, leaving 9 bases between the germline ends. CDR3 length: 14 residues. This CDR3 reads CASSPGGSTDTQYF. CDR3 nucleotides: TGTGCCAGCAGCCCAGGTGGGAGCACAGATACGCAGTATTTT.

This clonotype has ten or more counts. The chain recombines TRBV29-1 with TRBJ2-1; 11 bases fit TRBD1. CDR1 SQVTM and CDR2 ANQGSEA come from the germline V gene. The CDR3 consists of 13 residues. Trimming cost V 6 bases and J 6 bases; bases outside gene matches: 4. Here the CDR3 DNA reads TGCAGCGTAGGGACAGGGGGTTCCAATGAGCAGTTCTTC. Translation: CSVGTGGSNEQFF.

Comment on this clonotype: A much larger clone sits a single nucleotide away, making a read error possible. J is TRBJ1-1 and V is TRBV30; a possible D gene is TRBD1 (6 bases). CDR1 and CDR2 from the germline V gene are GTSNPN and SVGIG (reference sequence). The CDR3 totals 13 residues. This CDR3 reads CARRNRVGTEAFF. The DNA of the CDR3 is TGTGCCCGGAGGAACAGGGTTGGGACTGAAGCTTTCTTT. Using reference TRBV30 and TRBJ1-1 for the parts outside the CDR3, the full variable domain is SQTIHQWPATLVQPVGSPLSLECTVEGTSNPNLYWYRQAAGRGLQLLFYSVGIGQISSEVPQNLSASRPQDRQFILSSKKLLLSDSGFYLCARRNRVGTEAFFGQGTRLTVV.

This clonotype was recorded at least ten times. This chain connects TRBV7-3 to TRBJ2-1; 8 nucleotides align to TRBD2. Trimming took 5 bases from V and 10 from J; bases not matched to a gene: 1. The germline V gene has CDR1 SGHTA and CDR2 FQGTGA. The CDR3 consists of 11 residues. This CDR3 is CASSIAGEQFF. The CDR3 DNA follows: TGTGCCAGCAGCATAGCGGGAGAGCAGTTCTTC.

The chain combines TRBV4-1 with TRBJ1-6; TRBD1 aligns across 8 bases. The V gene's germline CDR1 is MGHRA and CDR2 YSYEKL. V lost 4 bases to trimming and J lost 8 bases; unmatched junction nucleotides: 7. The CDR3 is made up of 15 amino acids. This chain's CDR3 is CASSLSGGLDSPLHF. The CDR3 region has the DNA TGCGCCAGCAGCCTTTCAGGGGGCCTAGATTCACCCCTCCACTTT.

This sequence joins TRBV27 and TRBJ2-1; weak D call: TRBD1 (7 bases). V was trimmed by 2 bases and J by 7 bases, leaving 15 bases between them. The germline gives CDR1 MNHEY, CDR2 SMNVEV (reference sequence). The CDR3 has 15 amino acids. CDR3 DNA sequence: TGTGCCAGCAGTTTACGGCGGGACAGAAATAATGAGCAGTTCTTC. Its translation: CASSLRRDRNNEQFF.

This clonotype turned up a few times. The genes are TRBV12-5 and TRBJ2-5; 14 bases fit TRBD2. Trimming at V came to 5 bases and at J to 4 bases, leaving 6 bases not matched to a gene. Germline V gene sequence: CDR1 LGHNT, CDR2 FRNRAP. The CDR3 is made up of 16 amino acids. CDR3 coding DNA: TGTGCTAGTGGTCTCGGGACTAGCGGGAGTACAGAGACCCAGTACTTC. Translation: CASGLGTSGSTETQYF.

The V and J genes are TRBV28 and TRBJ1-6, with a tentative D call TRBD1 (6 bases). The germline V and J ends were trimmed by 2 bases and 5 bases, with 13 bases remaining between them. CDR3 length: 16 amino acids. Germline V gene lookup returns CDR1 MDHEN and CDR2 SYDVKM. CDR3 in amino acids: CASSLRSTGNNSPLHF. CDR3 DNA sequence: TGTGCCAGCAGTTTAAGGTCCACAGGGAATAATTCACCCCTCCACTTT.

This clonotype was observed at least ten times. The chain is built from TRBV2 and TRBJ1-2, with 10 bases matching TRBD1. CDR3 size: 16 residues. After removal of 6 bases from V and 7 bases from J, the junction contained 14 bases not matched to a gene. Germline values: CDR1 SNHLY, CDR2 FYNNEI. CDR3 coding DNA: TGTGCCAGCAGGACCGGGACAGGGGCTTCTCTCGGTGGCTACACCTTC. Translating gives CASRTGTGASLGGYTF.

The V call is TRBV19, the J call TRBJ2-7, with 10 bases matching TRBD2. Germline values: CDR1 LNHDA, CDR2 SQIVND (reference sequence). V trimming: 8 bases; J trimming: 2 bases; junction bases outside the gene matches: 6. The CDR3 loop spans 14 amino acids. This chain's CDR3 is CASQESGRAYEQYF. The CDR3 DNA is TGTGCCAGTCAAGAGAGCGGGAGGGCCTACGAGCAGTACTTC.

This clonotype was observed at least ten times. This chain uses TRBV7-8 with TRBJ1-1, with TRBD1 as a possible D gene (5 bases). Per the germline V gene, CDR1 is SGHVS and CDR2 is FQNEAQ. The V gene lost 3 bases and the J gene lost 2 bases, with 10 bases spanning the gap. The CDR3 extends over 14 amino acids. The CDR3: CASSLSRANTEAFF. CDR3 coding DNA: TGTGCCAGCAGCTTGTCCAGGGCCAACACTGAAGCTTTCTTT.